A single sample is the source of the 30 T cell receptor beta chains below, sequenced in a study of regulatory T cells in long-lasting Graves disease. The time point is: persistent/refractory GD, antithyroid drugs over 5 years with positive TRAb. Scientists built the TCR library using RNA that was extracted from PBMCs. Building of the TCR beta libraries involved iRepertoire HTBI primers and Arm-PCR of CDR3 regions. TCRdb re-analysed the multiplex PCR reads in MiXCR, keeping a single row per CDR3 protein. The sample lists a few hundred thousand distinct CDR3 sequences; roughly a quarter were seen once. This sample comprised peripheral blood mononuclear cells (PBMCs), obtained when the disease was refractory, from a patient treated with antithyroid drugs. The receptors originated from a female donor with Graves disease.

This clonotype was counted at least ten times. The chain combines TRBV20-1 with TRBJ2-7; D may match TRBD1 or TRBD2 (5 bases each). This CDR3 contains 17 residues. Germline assignment: CDR1 DFQATT and CDR2 SNEGSKA (reference sequence). Trimming took off 1 base at V and 0 bases at J, with 19 bases between the two ends. The CDR3: CSARANYRGSNSYEQYF. The CDR3 DNA sequence: TGCAGTGCTAGAGCTAATTACCGGGGCAGCAACTCCTACGAGCAGTACTTC.

This clonotype occurred many times. A junction boundary mismatches the germline segment, possibly from a read error. The chain combines TRBV6-2 or TRBV6-3 with TRBJ2-5; D gene unclear. Germline V gives CDR1 MNHEY, CDR2 SVGEGT. The CDR3 extends over 15 amino acids. As DNA, the CDR3 is TGTGCCAGCAGTACACTACCGGACGTCCAAGGGACCCAGTACTTC. Amino acid sequence: CASSTLPDVQGTQYF.

This clonotype has a count of ten or more. The chain couples TRBV28 to TRBJ2-4; 8 nucleotides line up with TRBD2. The CDR3 contains 17 residues. From germline, CDR1 is MDHEN and CDR2 SYDVKM. Germline trimming cut 2 bases from V and 1 base from J; bases unmatched to any gene: 7. CDR3 in amino acids: CASSLPSGSGAKNIQYF. In DNA form, the CDR3 reads TGTGCCAGCAGTTTACCAAGCGGGAGTGGGGCCAAAAACATTCAGTACTTC.

This clonotype was seen many times. CDR3 sequence reads: CASSLLGAQETQYF. DNA of the CDR3: TGTGCCAGCAGTTTGTTGGGGGCCCAAGAGACCCAGTACTTC. This sequence joins TRBV12-3 or TRBV12-4 and TRBJ2-5; maybe TRBD1 (6 bases). Trimming left V 3 bases short and J 1 base short, with 9 bases between. The CDR3 has 14 residues.

This clonotype was detected many times. V and J are TRBV7-2 and TRBJ2-7; D is uncertain. Germline V gene sequence: CDR1 SGHTA, CDR2 FQGNSA. The CDR3 extends over 16 amino acids. With 1 base removed from V and 3 bases from J, the gap between germline ends came to 16 bases. The CDR3 DNA is TGTGCCAGCAGCTTAGAAGGCCAGATCCTGGGCTACGAGCAGTACTTC. It yields the protein CASSLEGQILGYEQYF.

Regarding this clonotype: This CDR3 is missing its conserved last phenylalanine or tryptophan, likely due to a read error. Here the CDR3 reads CSATPVGAGRYEQYL. The CDR3 DNA follows: TGCAGTGCAACCCCGGTTGGCGCGGGAAGGTACGAGCAGTACCTC. The J gene is TRBJ2-7, the V gene TRBV20-1, with D possibly matching TRBD2 (6 bases). The V and J ends lost 6 bases and 4 bases respectively, with 22 bases between them. The CDR3 contains 15 residues. Germline V gives CDR1 DFQATT, CDR2 SNEGSKA (reference sequence).

The chain is built from TRBV6-2 or TRBV6-3 and TRBJ1-1; D is unclear. Germline V gene data show CDR1 as MNHEY and CDR2 as SVGEGT. CDR3 size: 13 residues. Trimming left V 7 bases short and J 3 bases short, with 12 bases between. CDR3 nucleotide sequence: TGTGCCAGCACTCAAGACAAAGACACTGAAGCTTTCTTT. Translating it yields CASTQDKDTEAFF.

This clonotype showed up just a few times. V usage is TRBV12-3 or TRBV12-4 and J usage is TRBJ2-2, with TRBD2 identical over 11 bases. CDR3 size: 15 residues. Trimming at V came to 3 bases and at J to 8 bases, leaving 5 bases not matched to a gene. In DNA form, the CDR3 reads TGTGCCAGCAGTTTTAAGGCTAGCGGGAGGGGGGAGCTGTTTTTT. Protein: CASSFKASGRGELFF.

The chain joins TRBV6-1 to TRBJ1-1; D is perhaps TRBD1 (5 bases). Germline CDR1 is MNHNS and CDR2 is SASEGT. This CDR3 has 14 residues. V shed 6 bases and J shed 6 bases, with 17 bases lying between them. CDR3 protein: CASRNAGFRAEAFF. CDR3 in DNA: TGTGCCAGCAGAAACGCAGGGTTCAGGGCTGAAGCTTTCTTT.

This clonotype was seen a handful of times. The chain employs TRBV11-2 and TRBJ2-7; 15 bases are shared with TRBD2. V lost 5 bases and J lost 4; bases outside the gene matches: 9. Germline CDR1 and CDR2: SGHAT and FQNNGV. CDR3 length: 17 residues. The CDR3 spells CASSVGLAGGPGYEQYF. The DNA of the CDR3 is TGTGCCAGCAGCGTCGGACTAGCGGGAGGGCCGGGGTACGAGCAGTACTTC.

This clonotype turned up a few times. The V and J genes are TRBV9 and TRBJ2-7, with a tentative D call TRBD2 (5 bases). Germline assignment: CDR1 SGDLS and CDR2 YYNGEE. This CDR3 is built from 15 residues. V was trimmed by 0 bases and J by 4 bases, leaving 14 bases between them. In nucleotides, the CDR3 is TGTGCCAGCAGCGTAGCCCCGGGATTGACGTACGAGCAGTACTTC. Translation gives CASSVAPGLTYEQYF.

This clonotype was observed at least ten times. The V call is TRBV2, the J call TRBJ1-1; a possible D gene is TRBD1 (5 bases). CDR1 SNHLY and CDR2 FYNNEI come from the germline V gene. V lost 6 bases to trimming and J lost 4 bases, with 21 bases between them. This CDR3 comprises 16 residues. The CDR3 DNA reads TGTGCCAGCAGCCATAGGCAGGCCAATAGGGGCACTGAAGCTTTCTTT. It is translated as CASSHRQANRGTEAFF.

The CDR3 region has the DNA TGTGCCAGCAGCTTATTCTCAGTTTGGCAGGACAATCAGCCCCAGCATTTT. Amino acid sequence: CASSLFSVWQDNQPQHF. This rearrangement joins TRBV7-2 to TRBJ1-5; D remains ambiguous. From germline, CDR1 is SGHTA and CDR2 FQGNSA. With 2 bases removed from V and 3 bases from J, the gap between germline ends came to 17 bases. CDR3 length equals 17 residues.

The chain links TRBV30 to TRBJ1-2, with a tentative D call TRBD1 (5 bases). Germline V gene sequence: CDR1 GTSNPN, CDR2 SVGIG (reference sequence). The CDR3 contains 11 residues. The CDR3 reads CVCAGGSGYTF. The CDR3, as DNA: TGTGTCTGTGCGGGGGGAAGTGGCTACACCTTC.

On this clonotype: Since a much larger clone is just one base distant, this may be a read error. The rearrangement uses TRBV7-3 and TRBJ2-2; TRBD1 matches at 10 bases. V lost 7 bases and J lost 3; bases outside the gene matches: 5. The germline V gene has CDR1 SGHTA and CDR2 FQGTGA. The CDR3 sequence is 15 residues long. CDR3 protein: CASTGTGVDTGELFF. The DNA for the CDR3 is TGTGCCAGCACCGGGACAGGGGTCGACACCGGGGAGCTGTTTTTT.

The chain uses TRBV28 and TRBJ2-1; 8 nucleotides line up with TRBD2. CDR1 is MDHEN and CDR2 is SYDVKM in the germline V gene. Trimming cost V 6 bases and J 14 bases; bases outside gene matches: 12. The CDR3 sequence is 13 residues long. CDR3 loop: CASSQATTGGEFF. DNA of the CDR3: TGTGCCAGCAGCCAGGCGACTACGGGAGGGGAGTTCTTC.

The V call is TRBV29-1, the J call TRBJ2-7; D uncertain. The germline V and J ends were trimmed by 6 bases and 5 bases, with 20 bases remaining between them. In germline, CDR1 is SQVTM, CDR2 ANQGSEA. The CDR3 is 14 amino acids. The CDR3 loop is CSVAGPIGFDEQYF. In DNA, the CDR3 is TGCAGCGTCGCCGGGCCGATCGGCTTCGACGAGCAGTACTTC.

As DNA, the CDR3 is TGTGCCAGCATTTCTGAGACAGGGCAGGCCACTGAAGCTTTCTTT. It specifies CASISETGQATEAFF. The chain links TRBV7-9 to TRBJ1-1; 7 positions match TRBD1. Germline V gene data show CDR1 as SEHNR and CDR2 as FQNEAQ (reference sequence). The J segment lost 4 bases and the V segment lost 7 bases, leaving 12 bases of the junction unmatched. This CDR3 contains 15 residues.

This clonotype was recorded at least ten times. This CDR3 is CASRAPSGRSGELFF. DNA for the CDR3: TGTGCCAGCAGGGCCCCAAGCGGGAGGAGCGGGGAGCTGTTTTTT. The V gene is TRBV12-3 or TRBV12-4, the J gene TRBJ2-2, with 9 positions matching TRBD2. The V and J ends lost 6 bases and 7 bases, in that order; junction bases with no gene match: 9. There are 15 residues in the CDR3.

This clonotype appeared once. The chain links TRBV20-1 to TRBJ1-1; unclear D gene. V gave up 6 bases and J gave up 0 bases, with 11 bases separating them. The CDR3 runs 13 residues. The V gene's germline CDR1 is DFQATT and CDR2 SNEGSKA (reference sequence). The CDR3 loop is CSAQRRLNTEAFF. The DNA for the CDR3 is TGCAGTGCCCAAAGAAGATTGAACACTGAAGCTTTCTTT.

Many counts were recorded for this clonotype. This CDR3 is CASSRGATGSSYEQYF. The DNA for the CDR3 is TGTGCCAGCAGCCGGGGAGCCACAGGGTCCTCCTACGAGCAGTACTTC. This chain connects TRBV28 to TRBJ2-7; tentative D call: TRBD1 (6 bases). CDR1 is MDHEN and CDR2 is SYDVKM in the germline V gene. This CDR3 has 16 amino acids. V shed 6 bases and J shed 0 bases, with 18 bases lying between them.

The chain links TRBV7-9 to TRBJ1-5, with D perhaps TRBD1 (5 bases). This CDR3 has 14 amino acids. Germline CDR1 is SEHNR and CDR2 is FQNEAQ (reference sequence). V dropped 3 bases and J dropped 3 bases, with 9 bases sitting between them. DNA of the CDR3: TGTGCCAGCAGCTTGGACACCTCCAATCAGCCCCAGCATTTT. This encodes CASSLDTSNQPQHF.

This clonotype was detected a few times. The chain employs TRBV14 and TRBJ1-6; D gene ambiguous. The CDR3 runs to 14 residues. Per germline, CDR1 SGHDN and CDR2 FVKESK. V lost 2 bases and J lost 6, with 8 bases in between. The chain's CDR3 is CASSQLYRNSPLHF. Written as DNA, the CDR3 is TGTGCCAGCAGCCAATTGTATCGTAATTCACCCCTCCACTTT.

This chain uses TRBV20-1 with TRBJ2-1; 8 nucleotides line up with TRBD2. V lost 3 bases to trimming and J lost 9 bases; unmatched junction nucleotides: 7. The germline CDR1 and CDR2 sequences are DFQATT and SNEGSKA (reference sequence). The CDR3 covers 13 residues. CDR3 residues: CSARGLEFGEQFF. CDR3 bases: TGCAGTGCTAGGGGACTAGAGTTTGGTGAGCAGTTCTTC.

In its sample, this clonotype was seen a few times. This chain connects TRBV7-8 to TRBJ2-7; no clear D gene. Trimming took off 6 bases at V and 4 bases at J, with 13 bases between the two ends. The germline V gene has CDR1 SGHVS and CDR2 FQNEAQ. CDR3 size: 13 residues. CDR3 bases: TGTGCCAGCAGTCCTATTTCCGCATACGAGCAGTACTTC. Translation: CASSPISAYEQYF.

This clonotype was seen at least ten times. This chain joins TRBV2 and TRBJ2-5; possible D gene TRBD2, 6 bases. Germline V lookup: CDR1 SNHLY, CDR2 FYNNEI. The CDR3 runs 18 residues. V gave up 5 bases and J gave up 2 bases, with 24 bases separating them. CDR3 DNA: TGTGCCAGCAGTTGGCGGGAACATAAACCGCTACTACAAGAGACCCAGTACTTC. Translation: CASSWREHKPLLQETQYF.

In this sample, this clonotype turned up a few times. The rearrangement uses TRBV28 and TRBJ1-2; D is unclear. Germline assignment: CDR1 MDHEN and CDR2 SYDVKM. This CDR3 contains 15 residues. Trimming shortened V by 6 bases and J by 5 bases, and 19 bases separated the two germline ends. CDR3 sequence: CASRPLEGLRYGYTF. The CDR3 nucleotides are TGTGCCAGCAGACCCCTTGAGGGTTTACGATATGGCTACACCTTC.

This clonotype was picked up many times. This chain links TRBV20-1 with TRBJ1-1; D is perhaps TRBD1 (6 bases). Per the germline V gene, CDR1 is DFQATT and CDR2 is SNEGSKA (reference sequence). The CDR3 is 13 amino acids. Trimming cost V 4 bases and J 1 base, with 10 bases left between them. Here the CDR3 DNA reads TGCAGTGCTAAGGGACACAAGAACACTGAAGCTTTCTTT. Translated: CSAKGHKNTEAFF.

V gene TRBV27 combines with J gene TRBJ2-2; no definite D call. CDR3 length: 16 amino acids. V lost 1 base to trimming and J lost 6 bases, with 15 bases between them. Germline V lookup: CDR1 MNHEY, CDR2 SMNVEV (reference sequence). The CDR3: CASSLLSVGTAGELFF. CDR3 in DNA: TGTGCCAGCAGTTTATTATCGGTAGGAACCGCCGGGGAGCTGTTTTTT.

This clonotype showed up just a few times. The rearrangement links TRBV7-9 to TRBJ2-2, with unresolved D. CDR3 length equals 13 residues. With 5 bases removed from V and 4 bases from J, the gap between germline ends came to 8 bases. Germline CDR1 reads SEHNR; CDR2 reads FQNEAQ (reference sequence). CDR3 DNA sequence: TGTGCCAGCAGCCAACTAAGCACCGGGGAGCTGTTTTTT. It encodes CASSQLSTGELFF.